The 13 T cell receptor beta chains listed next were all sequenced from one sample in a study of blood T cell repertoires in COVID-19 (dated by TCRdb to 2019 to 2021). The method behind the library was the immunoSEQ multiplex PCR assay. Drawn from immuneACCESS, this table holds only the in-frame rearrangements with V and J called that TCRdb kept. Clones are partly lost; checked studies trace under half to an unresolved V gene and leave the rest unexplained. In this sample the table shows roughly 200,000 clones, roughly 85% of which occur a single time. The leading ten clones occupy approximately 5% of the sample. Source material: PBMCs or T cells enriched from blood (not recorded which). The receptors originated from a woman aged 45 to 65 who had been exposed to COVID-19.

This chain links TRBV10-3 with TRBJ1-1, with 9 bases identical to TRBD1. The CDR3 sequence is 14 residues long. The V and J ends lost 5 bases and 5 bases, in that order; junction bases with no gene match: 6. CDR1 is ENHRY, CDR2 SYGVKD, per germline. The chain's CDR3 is CAISSLTGGTEAFF. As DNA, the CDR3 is TGTGCCATCAGTTCCTTGACAGGGGGAACTGAAGCTTTCTTT.

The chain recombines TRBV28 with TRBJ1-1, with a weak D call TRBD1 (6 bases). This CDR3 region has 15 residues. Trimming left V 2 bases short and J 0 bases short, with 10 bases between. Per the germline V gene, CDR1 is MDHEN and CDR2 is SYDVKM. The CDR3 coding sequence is TGTGCCAGCAGTTTAGTTCGGACAGTGAACACTGAAGCTTTCTTT. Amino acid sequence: CASSLVRTVNTEAFF. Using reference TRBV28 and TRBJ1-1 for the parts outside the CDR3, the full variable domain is DVKVTQSSRYLVKRTGEKVFLECVQDMDHENMFWYRQDPGLGLRLIYFSYDVKMKEKGDIPEGYSVSREKKERFSLILESASTNQTSMYLCASSLVRTVNTEAFFGQGTRLTVV.

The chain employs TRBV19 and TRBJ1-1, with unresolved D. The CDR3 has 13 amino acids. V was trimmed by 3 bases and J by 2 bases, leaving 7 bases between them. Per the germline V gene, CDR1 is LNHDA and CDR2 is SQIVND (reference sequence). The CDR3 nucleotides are TGTGCCAGTAGTATTCTAGATAACACTGAAGCTTTCTTT. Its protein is CASSILDNTEAFF.

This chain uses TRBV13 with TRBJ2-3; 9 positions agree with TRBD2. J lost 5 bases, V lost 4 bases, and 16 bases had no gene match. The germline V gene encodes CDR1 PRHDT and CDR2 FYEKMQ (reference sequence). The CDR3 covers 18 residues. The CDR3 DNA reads TGTGCCAGCAGCTCCTCCGGGACTAGCCGTCCCTGGCAAGATACGCAGTATTTT. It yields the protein CASSSSGTSRPWQDTQYF.

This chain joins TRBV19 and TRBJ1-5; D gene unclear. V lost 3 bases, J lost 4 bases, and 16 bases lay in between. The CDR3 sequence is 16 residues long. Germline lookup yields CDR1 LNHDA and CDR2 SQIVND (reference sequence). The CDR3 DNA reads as TGTGCCAGTAGTATTACGTCACAGCAGGCGAATCAGCCCCAGCATTTT. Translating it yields CASSITSQQANQPQHF.

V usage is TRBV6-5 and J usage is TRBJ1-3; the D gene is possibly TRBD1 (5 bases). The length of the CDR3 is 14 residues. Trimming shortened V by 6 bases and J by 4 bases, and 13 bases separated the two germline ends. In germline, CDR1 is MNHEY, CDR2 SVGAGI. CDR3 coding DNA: TGTGCCAGCAGATACGGGACTGAGGGAAACACCATATATTTT. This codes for CASRYGTEGNTIYF.

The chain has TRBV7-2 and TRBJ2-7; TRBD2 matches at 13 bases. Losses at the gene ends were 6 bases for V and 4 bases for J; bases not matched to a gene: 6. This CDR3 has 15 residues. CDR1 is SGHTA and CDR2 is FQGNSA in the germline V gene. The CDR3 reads CASSQLAGGRYEQYF. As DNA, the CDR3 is TGTGCCAGCAGTCAACTAGCGGGGGGGAGATACGAGCAGTACTTC.

CDR3 loop: CASSHLGASGNTIYF. CDR3 in DNA: TGTGCCAGCAGCCACCTGGGGGCCTCTGGAAACACCATATATTTT. The V and J genes are TRBV14 and TRBJ1-3; D may be TRBD1 (6 bases). V was trimmed by 3 bases and J by 0 bases, leaving 9 bases between them. The CDR3 covers 15 residues. The germline V gene has CDR1 SGHDN and CDR2 FVKESK. The variable domain in full, completed from reference TRBV14 and TRBJ1-3, reads EAGVTQFPSHSVIEKGQTVTLRCDPISGHDNLYWYRRVMGKEIKFLLHFVKESKQDESGMPNNRFLAERTGGTYSTLKVQPAELEDSGVYFCASSHLGASGNTIYFGEGSWLTVV.

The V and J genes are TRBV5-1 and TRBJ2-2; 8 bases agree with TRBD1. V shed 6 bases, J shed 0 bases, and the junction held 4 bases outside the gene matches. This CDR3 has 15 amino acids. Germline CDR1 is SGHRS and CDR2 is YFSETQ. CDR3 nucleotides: TGCGCCAGCACAACGGACAGGGCGAACACCGGGGAGCTGTTTTTT. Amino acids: CASTTDRANTGELFF.

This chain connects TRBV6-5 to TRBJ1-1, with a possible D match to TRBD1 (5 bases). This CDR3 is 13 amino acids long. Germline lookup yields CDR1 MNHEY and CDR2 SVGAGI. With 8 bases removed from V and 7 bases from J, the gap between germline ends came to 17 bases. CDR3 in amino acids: CASGAGEKDEAFF. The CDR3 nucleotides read TGTGCCAGCGGGGCAGGAGAAAAAGATGAAGCTTTCTTT.

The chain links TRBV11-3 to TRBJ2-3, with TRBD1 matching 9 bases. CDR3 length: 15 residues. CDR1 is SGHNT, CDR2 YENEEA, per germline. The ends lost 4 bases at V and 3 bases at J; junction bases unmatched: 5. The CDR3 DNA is TGTGCCAGCAGCTCAACAGGGGGCGGAACAGATACGCAGTATTTT. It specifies CASSSTGGGTDTQYF.

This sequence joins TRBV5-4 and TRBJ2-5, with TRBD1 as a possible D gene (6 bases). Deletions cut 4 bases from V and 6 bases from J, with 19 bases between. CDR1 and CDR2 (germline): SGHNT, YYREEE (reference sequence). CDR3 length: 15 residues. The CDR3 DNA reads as TGTGCCAGCAGCGGGACGGACGGGCAGGGGAAGACCCAGTACTTC. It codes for CASSGTDGQGKTQYF.

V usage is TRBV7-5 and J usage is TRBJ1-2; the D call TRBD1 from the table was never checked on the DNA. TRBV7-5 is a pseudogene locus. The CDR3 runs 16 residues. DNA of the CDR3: TGTGTCAGAAGCTTAGACCGGACAGGGCAGTTGGGGGGCTACACCTTC. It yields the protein CVRSLDRTGQLGGYTF.